These T cell receptor beta chains were read from a single sample in a study of blood T cell repertoires in COVID-19. The protocol was immunoSEQ multiplex PCR, while the TCRdb copy is restricted to in-frame clones and leaves out a portion. In the table there are approximately 68,000 clones, 80% to 90% of which are singletons. Sample: peripheral blood. These receptors originate from a human donor in a cohort sampled during active COVID-19. The CDR3 runs from the conserved cysteine through the conserved F or W. A D gene is named only where the DNA matches it firmly. Part of the rows lack a size; the others show once, few, many or a class for expanded clones.

clone_size: NA
d_call: TRBD1
j_call: TRBJ1-2
v_call: TRBV30
cdr3_nt: TGTGCCTGGAGTGAACAGGGGGGAGATGGCTACACCTTC
cdr3_aa: CAWSEQGGDGYTF

clone_size: NA
d_call: TRBD1
j_call: TRBJ1-3
v_call: TRBV28
cdr3_nt: TGTGCCACCACCACAGGGGGCTCCTTATCTGGAAACACCATATATTTT
cdr3_aa: CATTTGGSLSGNTIYF

clone_size: NA
d_call: NA
j_call: TRBJ2-7
v_call: TRBV30
cdr3_nt: TGTGCCTGGAGTGTAGATGGAGGGGCTTACGAGCAGTACTTC
cdr3_aa: CAWSVDGGAYEQYF

clone_size: NA
d_call: TRBD1
j_call: TRBJ2-2
v_call: TRBV7-8
cdr3_nt: TGTGCCAGCACCCGACAGGGAACCGGGGAGCTGTTTTTT
cdr3_aa: CASTRQGTGELFF

clone_size: once
d_call: TRBD1
j_call: TRBJ2-3
v_call: TRBV6-5
cdr3_nt: TGTGCCAGCAGACCCGACAGGGGAGCAGATACGCAGTATTTT
cdr3_aa: CASRPDRGADTQYF

clone_size: NA
d_call: TRBD1
j_call: TRBJ1-4
v_call: TRBV6-5
cdr3_nt: TGTGCCAGCAGCAATGGAGGGGGCGACGAAAAACTGTTTTTT
cdr3_aa: CASSNGGGDEKLFF

clone_size: NA
d_call: TRBD2
j_call: TRBJ2-7
v_call: TRBV4-3
cdr3_nt: TGCGCCAGCAGCCAGGAACAGGGACTAGCAGGCTACGAGCAGTACTTC
cdr3_aa: CASSQEQGLAGYEQYF

clone_size: once
d_call: NA
j_call: TRBJ1-6
v_call: TRBV27
cdr3_nt: TGTGCCAGCAGGCAAGGGATCAAAGGGGATAATTCACCCCTCCACTTT
cdr3_aa: CASRQGIKGDNSPLHF

clone_size: NA
d_call: NA
j_call: TRBJ1-2
v_call: TRBV4-1
cdr3_nt: TGCGCCAGCAGCTCCCCAACGGGGGAATTGATCACCTTC
cdr3_aa: CASSSPTGELITF

clone_size: once
d_call: NA
j_call: TRBJ2-3
v_call: TRBV10-1
cdr3_nt: TGCGCCAGCAGTTCGGCGGGATCGTTCACAGATACGCAGTATTTT
cdr3_aa: CASSSAGSFTDTQYF

clone_size: few
d_call: TRBD1
j_call: TRBJ2-1
v_call: TRBV28
cdr3_nt: TGTGCCAGCAGTCCAACCACACAGGGGTCTGAGCAGTTCTTC
cdr3_aa: CASSPTTQGSEQFF

clone_size: once
d_call: NA
j_call: TRBJ2-1
v_call: TRBV7-3
cdr3_nt: TGTGCCAGCAGCGCCGTCGGGGTGATGGACTCCTACAATGAGCAGTTCTTC
cdr3_aa: CASSAVGVMDSYNEQFF

clone_size: NA
d_call: NA
j_call: TRBJ2-7
v_call: TRBV7-8
cdr3_nt: TGTGCCAGCACACAACCGGGATCAATCTACGAGCAGTACTTC
cdr3_aa: CASTQPGSIYEQYF

clone_size: many
d_call: NA
j_call: TRBJ1-5
v_call: TRBV6-5
cdr3_nt: TGTGCCAGCAGCAGCTCGGGGGGTTATCAGCCCCAGCATTTT
cdr3_aa: CASSSSGGYQPQHF

clone_size: NA
d_call: NA
j_call: TRBJ2-1
v_call: TRBV12-3/TRBV12-4
cdr3_nt: TGTGCCAGCAGTTTAACCGACTACCCAAAACAGTTCTTC
cdr3_aa: CASSLTDYPKQFF

clone_size: NA
d_call: TRBD1
j_call: TRBJ1-1
v_call: TRBV5-1
cdr3_nt: TGCGCCAGCAGCCCCGGACAGGGAGAAGCTTTCTTT
cdr3_aa: CASSPGQGEAFF

clone_size: few
d_call: NA
j_call: TRBJ1-3
v_call: TRBV7-9
cdr3_nt: TGTGCCAGCAGCTTTTCAAGAGGGTACTCTGGAAACACCATATATTTT
cdr3_aa: CASSFSRGYSGNTIYF

clone_size: NA
d_call: TRBD1
j_call: TRBJ2-7
v_call: TRBV13
cdr3_nt: TGTGCCAGCAGCATAAACAGGGGCCTAACCTACGAGCAGTACTTC
cdr3_aa: CASSINRGLTYEQYF

clone_size: NA
d_call: TRBD2
j_call: TRBJ2-7
v_call: TRBV4-3
cdr3_nt: TGCGCCAGCAGCCAAAGATACAGCGGGAGTTACGAGCAGTACTTC
cdr3_aa: CASSQRYSGSYEQYF

clone_size: NA
d_call: NA
j_call: TRBJ2-6
v_call: TRBV7-8
cdr3_nt: TGTGCCAGCAGCTTAGCGGGCGCGGGGGCCAACGTCCTGACTTTC
cdr3_aa: CASSLAGAGANVLTF

clone_size: NA
d_call: NA
j_call: TRBJ1-2
v_call: TRBV7-9
cdr3_nt: TGTGCCAGCAGCCCCGACAGCATTTATGGCTACACCTTC
cdr3_aa: CASSPDSIYGYTF

clone_size: NA
d_call: TRBD2
j_call: TRBJ2-3
v_call: TRBV5-1
cdr3_nt: TGCGCCAGCAGCCGGAAGGCCCGAACTAGCGGCCTGAGCACAGATACGCAGTATTTT
cdr3_aa: CASSRKARTSGLSTDTQYF

clone_size: once
d_call: TRBD1
j_call: TRBJ1-5
v_call: TRBV30
cdr3_nt: TGTGCCTGGAGTGTACAGGACAGGTTCGAACGGCCCCAGCATTTT
cdr3_aa: CAWSVQDRFERPQHF

clone_size: NA
d_call: TRBD1
j_call: TRBJ1-1
v_call: TRBV28
cdr3_nt: TGTGCCAGCCCGGGACAGGGAGCGAACACTGAAGCTTTCTTT
cdr3_aa: CASPGQGANTEAFF

clone_size: NA
d_call: NA
j_call: TRBJ1-2
v_call: TRBV18
cdr3_nt: TGTGCCAGCTCACCACCGTTCGGAGAGGCTTCCTATGGCTACACCTTC
cdr3_aa: CASSPPFGEASYGYTF

clone_size: NA
d_call: TRBD2
j_call: TRBJ2-7
v_call: TRBV7-8
cdr3_nt: TGTGCCAGCACCCCCCAACGGGGGGTCGGGAGCTCCTACGAGCAGTACTTC
cdr3_aa: CASTPQRGVGSSYEQYF

clone_size: NA
d_call: NA
j_call: TRBJ1-2
v_call: TRBV6-6
cdr3_nt: TGTGCCAGCAATCAACCCTCTCCGGGACAATACTATGGCTACACCTTC
cdr3_aa: CASNQPSPGQYYGYTF

clone_size: NA
d_call: NA
j_call: TRBJ1-1
v_call: TRBV2
cdr3_nt: TGTGCCAGCAATCAGGGCGGGGGCACTGAAGCTTTCTTT
cdr3_aa: CASNQGGGTEAFF

clone_size: NA
d_call: NA
j_call: TRBJ1-6
v_call: TRBV15
cdr3_nt: TGTGCCACCAGATCAGGAAGGCCCGGGGAAACGCTCCACTTT
cdr3_aa: CATRSGRPGETLHF

clone_size: NA
d_call: TRBD2
j_call: TRBJ2-7
v_call: TRBV5-4
cdr3_nt: TGTGCCAGCAGCTCTCTAGCGGGAGGACCCTACGAGCAGTACTTC
cdr3_aa: CASSSLAGGPYEQYF

clone_size: NA
d_call: NA
j_call: TRBJ1-2
v_call: TRBV5-1
cdr3_nt: TGCGCCAGCAGCGCGACAGGCACCTCCGTTGGAGGCTACACCTTC
cdr3_aa: CASSATGTSVGGYTF

clone_size: NA
d_call: NA
j_call: TRBJ2-2
v_call: TRBV19
cdr3_nt: TGTGCCAGTAGAGGGGGAGCAGGCGGAACCGGGGAGCTGTTTTTT
cdr3_aa: CASRGGAGGTGELFF

clone_size: NA
d_call: NA
j_call: TRBJ2-7
v_call: TRBV28
cdr3_nt: TGTGCCAGCAGTTTTGGCAGTTGGCGGGAGCAGTACTTC
cdr3_aa: CASSFGSWREQYF

clone_size: few
d_call: NA
j_call: TRBJ2-1
v_call: TRBV11-2
cdr3_nt: TGTGCCAGCAGGGACTACATGGGCGAGCAGTTCTTC
cdr3_aa: CASRDYMGEQFF

clone_size: NA
d_call: NA
j_call: TRBJ2-1
v_call: TRBV2
cdr3_nt: TGTGCCAGCAACTACTACTCCTACAATGAGCAGTTCTTC
cdr3_aa: CASNYYSYNEQFF

clone_size: NA
d_call: NA
j_call: TRBJ1-5
v_call: TRBV19
cdr3_nt: TGTGCCAGTAGCGACCGGACAGTGAGCAATCAGCCCCAGCATTTT
cdr3_aa: CASSDRTVSNQPQHF

clone_size: NA
d_call: NA
j_call: TRBJ1-1
v_call: TRBV28
cdr3_nt: TGTGCCAGCAGTTTAAGTAGCCCGAACACTGAAGCTTTCTTT
cdr3_aa: CASSLSSPNTEAFF